Listed below are T cell receptor beta chains from one sample, sequenced in a study of blood T cell repertoires in COVID-19. Libraries were prepared by immunoSEQ multiplex PCR; TCRdb keeps only in-frame clonotypes and omits some of them. This table has a few hundred thousand clones, about 85% appearing once. Material: PBMCs or T cells enriched from blood (not recorded which). These receptors were taken from a man aged 35 to 55 who had recovered from COVID-19. Each CDR3 is given with its conserved first and last residue. D genes are given only for firm matches. Clone size is shown for a subset of rows, as once, few, many or a class of expanded clone.

>TRBV19|.|.|TRBJ2-1
CASSTSAFPHNEQFF
TGTGCCAGTAGTACTTCAGCGTTCCCCCACAATGAGCAGTTCTTC
>TRBV2|.|.|TRBJ1-1
CASSGWQGGTEAFF
TGTGCCAGCAGTGGATGGCAGGGAGGCACTGAAGCTTTCTTT
>TRBV5-5|.|.|TRBJ2-1
CASSLIQSPRNEQFF
TGTGCCAGCAGCTTGATACAGAGCCCCCGCAATGAGCAGTTCTTC
>TRBV9|.|TRBD2|TRBJ2-7
CASSGGLAGEQYF
TGTGCCAGCAGCGGGGGACTAGCGGGCGAGCAGTACTTC
>TRBV4-1|.|TRBD2|TRBJ2-1
CASSHIGTSGNNEQFF
TGCGCCAGCAGCCATATAGGGACTAGCGGAAACAATGAGCAGTTCTTC
>TRBV30|.|.|TRBJ1-4
CAWSTRANEKLFF
TGTGCCTGGAGTACCCGCGCTAATGAAAAACTGTTTTTT
>TRBV3-1/TRBV3-2|.|.|TRBJ2-2
CASSQAGVEELFF
TGTGCCAGCAGCCAAGCAGGGGTTGAGGAGCTGTTTTTT
>TRBV7-9|.|TRBD1|TRBJ2-3
CASRSRTGTDTQYF
TGTGCCAGCAGGAGTAGGACAGGGACAGATACGCAGTATTTT
>TRBV18|.|TRBD1|TRBJ1-2
CASSPPGQVANYGYTF
TGTGCCAGCTCACCACCGGGACAGGTTGCTAACTATGGCTACACCTTC
>TRBV28|.|TRBD1|TRBJ2-7
CASRRGGQGSYEQYF
TGTGCCAGCAGAAGGGGGGGACAGGGATCCTACGAGCAGTACTTC
>TRBV7-9|.|.|TRBJ1-2
CASSLALGADYGYTF
TGTGCCAGCAGCTTAGCTTTGGGGGCGGACTATGGCTACACCTTC
>TRBV28|.|.|TRBJ1-4
CASSFLGEGSNEKLFF
TGTGCCAGCAGTTTTTTGGGTGAGGGCTCTAATGAAAAACTGTTTTTT
>TRBV2|.|TRBD2|TRBJ2-1
CASSEIKAGGGYNEQFF
TGTGCCAGCAGTGAAATAAAAGCGGGAGGGGGTTACAATGAGCAGTTCTTC
>TRBV28|.|TRBD2|TRBJ2-7
CASRFSGSLGEQYF
TGTGCCAGCAGATTTAGCGGGAGCTTGGGGGAGCAGTACTTC
>TRBV19|.|.|TRBJ2-1
CASSPLPTRVEQFF
TGTGCCAGTAGTCCTTTACCTACTAGAGTTGAGCAGTTCTTC
>TRBV12-3/TRBV12-4|.|.|TRBJ2-6
CASSLSGANVLTF
TGTGCCAGCAGCCTATCTGGGGCCAACGTCCTGACTTTC
>TRBV29-1|.|.|TRBJ1-1
CSVEERDLGGAFF
TGCAGCGTTGAAGAGCGGGACCTCGGAGGGGCTTTCTTT
>TRBV18|few|.|TRBJ2-7
CASSPSLANSYEQYF
TGTGCCAGCTCACCAAGCCTCGCGAACTCCTACGAGCAGTACTTC
>TRBV7-2|.|TRBD2|TRBJ2-7
CASSLPVSTSGKYEQYF
TGTGCCAGCAGCTTACCAGTTAGTACTAGCGGGAAATACGAGCAGTACTTC
>TRBV27|once|.|TRBJ2-7
CASSWGGMDEQYF
TGTGCCAGCAGTTGGGGAGGAATGGACGAGCAGTACTTC
>TRBV5-1|.|.|TRBJ1-1
CASSLEGDVTEAFF
TGCGCCAGCAGCTTGGAAGGGGATGTGACTGAAGCTTTCTTT
>TRBV9|.|TRBD2|TRBJ2-5
CASSVSGSGETQYF
TGTGCCAGCAGCGTGAGCGGGAGTGGTGAGACCCAGTACTTC
>TRBV19|.|TRBD1|TRBJ1-1
CASRAPDRGTLTEAFF
TGTGCCAGTAGGGCCCCGGACAGGGGAACCCTCACTGAAGCTTTCTTT
>TRBV2|.|TRBD1|TRBJ2-2
CASNPGQGITGELFF
TGTGCCAGCAATCCGGGACAGGGGATCACCGGGGAGCTGTTTTTT
>TRBV7-9|.|.|TRBJ2-2
CASSQETGSTISGELFF
TGTGCCAGCAGCCAAGAGACAGGCTCAACGATATCCGGGGAGCTGTTTTTT